Described below is a single TCR beta chain sequence and its context. Germline V lookup: CDR1 SEHNR, CDR2 FQNEAQ (reference sequence). With 7 bases clipped from V and 3 bases from J, the junction kept 11 bases outside the gene matches. This CDR3 is built from 17 residues. Recruited during active infection, patients (from Seattle) were subsequently followed longitudinally. The source of the sample is a study of blood T cell repertoires in COVID-19. The overall study: Material from acute and convalescent COVID-19 was sourced from the United States, Italy and Spain. PBMCs, B-cell-depleted T cells, or T cells provided the cDNA or gDNA that made up the material.

Methods used by the authors: For nucleated cells, counts were estimated from reference gene primer amplification. Sequencing was performed with immunoSEQ multiplex PCR; in TCRdb, only in-frame clones are kept and a portion is missing. The DNA gave D and trimming, while V, J and clone size come from that table. The sample lists about 290,000 clones; nearly 90% were seen once. Sequenced input: peripheral blood. This clonotype was obtained from a woman in her thirties with COVID-19, enrolled during active disease. The V call is TRBV7-9, the J call TRBJ2-1; 11 nucleotides line up with TRBD2. The CDR3 bases are TGTGCCAGCATCAACACTCTGGGACTAGCGGTCTACAATGAGCAGTTCTTC. Its protein is CASINTLGLAVYNEQFF.